This T cell receptor beta chain came from a study of shared clonotypes between healthy human individuals. The CDR3 sequence is 15 residues long. Looked up from germline, CDR1 is LGHNT and CDR2 is FRNRAP. Trimming cost V 6 bases and J 7 bases; bases outside gene matches: 12. This table comes from immunoSEQ multiplex PCR, and its TCRdb copy is limited to in-frame clones, with some not included. In the table there are approximately 980,000 clones, less than 85% of which are singletons. The rearrangement uses TRBV12-5 and TRBJ2-3; 8 bases fit TRBD1. Sequenced: memory CD4+ T cells sorted from blood. As to subset: CD45RA-negative fraction. This receptor was identified in a man between 18 and 35 years old in good health. The CDR3 reads CASGTGTGLLNTQYF. DNA of the CDR3: TGTGCTAGTGGGACCGGGACAGGTCTTCTAAATACGCAGTATTTT.